This entry describes one T cell receptor beta chain. The data belong to a study of technical replicates of blood from several donors. The CDR3 consists of 13 residues. V lost 4 bases to trimming and J lost 1 base, with 7 bases between them. CDR1 MRHNA and CDR2 SNTAGT come from the germline V gene. Sequencing was performed with immunoSEQ multiplex PCR; in TCRdb, only in-frame clones are kept and a portion is missing. Of tens of thousands of clones listed, 92% are singletons. This sequence was found in a human donor in good health. Sequenced input: T cells isolated from PBMCs. V gene TRBV6-4 combines with J gene TRBJ1-1, with D unresolved. The CDR3 DNA reads TGTGCCAGCAGTGCGTACAAGAACACTGAAGCTTTCTTT. Translation gives CASSAYKNTEAFF.